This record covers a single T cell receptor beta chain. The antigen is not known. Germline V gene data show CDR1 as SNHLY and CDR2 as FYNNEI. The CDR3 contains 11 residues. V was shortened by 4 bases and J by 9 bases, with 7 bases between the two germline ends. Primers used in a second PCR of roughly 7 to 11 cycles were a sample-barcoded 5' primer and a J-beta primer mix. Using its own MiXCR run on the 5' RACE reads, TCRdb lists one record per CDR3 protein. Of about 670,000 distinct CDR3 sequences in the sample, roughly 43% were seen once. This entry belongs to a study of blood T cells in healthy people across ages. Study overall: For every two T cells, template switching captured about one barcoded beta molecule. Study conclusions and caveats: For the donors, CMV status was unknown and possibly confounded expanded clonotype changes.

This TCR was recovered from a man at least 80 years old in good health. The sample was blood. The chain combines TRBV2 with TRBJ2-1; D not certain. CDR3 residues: CASSVWLEQFF. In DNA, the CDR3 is TGTGCCAGCAGTGTCTGGCTTGAGCAGTTCTTC.